These T cell receptor beta chains were read from a single sample in a study of blood T cell repertoires in COVID-19. Using immunoSEQ multiplex PCR, the repertoire was profiled, and TCRdb retains in-frame clones only, with some absent. The sample has 250,000 or so clones; approximately 83% are singletons. Material for sequencing was PBMCs or T cells enriched from blood (not recorded which). These receptors all stem from a man over 45 who had recovered from COVID-19. Both conserved end residues are part of each CDR3. Fields, in order: V gene, J gene, clone size, D gene, CDR3 DNA, CDR3 protein. D genes are given only for firm matches. Clone size appears in some rows only: once, few, many, or a class for an expanded clone.

TRBV10-2	TRBJ1-2	-	-	TGCGCCAGCAGTGAGTCGATAGGGGTGGACTATGGCTACACCTTC	CASSESIGVDYGYTF
TRBV18	TRBJ2-7	once	TRBD2	TGTGCCAGCTCACCATATCCTAGCGGGAGGACCTACGAGCAGTACTTC	CASSPYPSGRTYEQYF
TRBV10-1	TRBJ2-1	-	-	TGCGCCAGCAGTGGGGACATGGGGGATGGCAATGAGCAGTTCTTC	CASSGDMGDGNEQFF
TRBV7-8	TRBJ2-3	-	TRBD2	TGTGCCAGCAGCTCTAGCGGGAGAACAGATACGCAGTATTTT	CASSSSGRTDTQYF
TRBV2	TRBJ2-7	-	-	TGTGCCAGCAGTCCTGGTTTACCCCTAAGCTCCTACGAGCAGTACTTC	CASSPGLPLSSYEQYF
TRBV5-1	TRBJ1-2	-	-	TGCGCCAGCAGCCTGGGGACTTCTAACTATGGCTACACCTTC	CASSLGTSNYGYTF
TRBV21-1	TRBJ1-5	-	-	TGTGCCAGCACCCCTCGAGACAGGACCCATCAGCCCCAGCATTTT	CASTPRDRTHQPQHF
TRBV7-2	TRBJ1-2	-	-	TGTGCCAGCAGCTCTGAAGGGGCCAGGGGAAACTATGGCTACACCTTC	CASSSEGARGNYGYTF
TRBV27	TRBJ2-7	once	TRBD2	TGTGCCAGCAGTCCTAGCGGGGGGCCCTACGAGCAGTACTTC	CASSPSGGPYEQYF
TRBV18	TRBJ2-7	-	TRBD1	TGTGCCAGCTCCCCGACAGGGCAGCCTTACGAGCAGTACTTC	CASSPTGQPYEQYF
TRBV3-1/TRBV3-2	TRBJ2-1	-	-	TGTGCCAGCAGCCAAGATCGGGGAACCAATGAGCAGTTCTTC	CASSQDRGTNEQFF
TRBV3-1/TRBV3-2	TRBJ2-7	-	-	TGTGCCAGCAGCCACGTTGAGAAGCAGTACTTC	CASSHVEKQYF
TRBV2	TRBJ1-2	many	TRBD1	TGTGCCAGCAGTTCCCGACGACAGGGGGCGTATGGCTACACCTTC	CASSSRRQGAYGYTF
TRBV30	TRBJ1-4	-	TRBD1	TGTGCCTGGACCAGAGGACAGGGAACTAATGAAAAACTGTTTTTT	CAWTRGQGTNEKLFF
TRBV7-2	TRBJ2-1	-	TRBD1	TGTGCCAGCAGCGTAGAAGGACAGGTTGGAAATGAGCAGTTCTTC	CASSVEGQVGNEQFF
TRBV7-9	TRBJ1-2	few	TRBD1	TGTGCCAGCAGCTCCGGGACAGGGAGGAGCAGCTACACCTTC	CASSSGTGRSSYTF